Following are 14 T cell receptor beta chains from one sample sequenced in a study of cytomegalovirus exposure and HLA in healthy donors. The PCR ran on 60 Vbeta and 13 Jbeta primers. Sequencing was performed with immunoSEQ multiplex PCR; in TCRdb, only in-frame clones are kept and a portion is missing. Altogether around 200,000 clones are present, under 85% being singletons, with the ten largest covering about 1.6%. Sequenced: PBMCs. These receptors were obtained from a man over 45 in good health and CMV-seronegative.

This clone was seen only once. The V call is TRBV6-4, the J call TRBJ2-1, with 7 positions matching TRBD1. Unmatched junction bases numbered 12, after V lost 9 bases and J lost 4 bases. Germline V gene lookup returns CDR1 MRHNA and CDR2 SNTAGT. This CDR3 has 15 amino acids. CDR3 in DNA: TGTGCCAGTTCTGAGGACAGGACCACTTACAATGAGCAGTTCTTC. This codes for CASSEDRTTYNEQFF.

The chain recombines TRBV11-1 with TRBJ2-5, with TRBD1 as a possible D gene (6 bases). CDR3 length: 16 amino acids. CDR1 and CDR2 (germline): SGHAT, FQDESV (reference sequence). V lost 3 bases and J lost 2, with 16 bases in between. Written as DNA, the CDR3 is TGTGCCAGCAGCTTGGGGGCGGTCTCCGCACAAGAGACCCAGTACTTC. This sequence encodes CASSLGAVSAQETQYF.

This clone appeared a few times. This rearrangement joins TRBV5-1 to TRBJ1-1, with 9 nucleotides matching TRBD1. V gave up 4 bases and J gave up 3 bases; unmatched junction bases: 10. Per the germline V gene, CDR1 is SGHRS and CDR2 is YFSETQ. The length of the CDR3 is 16 residues. DNA of the CDR3: TGCGCCAGCAGCAAGGGACAGGGAAGGGCGGACACTGAAGCTTTCTTT. Its protein product is CASSKGQGRADTEAFF.

The V call is TRBV6-1, the J call TRBJ2-7; D is possibly TRBD1 (6 bases). V was pared by 8 bases and J by 2 bases, with 16 bases between. Looked up from germline, CDR1 is MNHNS and CDR2 is SASEGT. The CDR3 covers 14 residues. CDR3 loop: CASGDRTATYEQYF. The CDR3, as DNA: TGTGCCAGCGGAGATCGGACAGCCACCTACGAGCAGTACTTC.

The chain couples TRBV27 to TRBJ2-1; TRBD2 aligns across 9 bases. V lost 10 bases to trimming and J lost 4 bases; unmatched junction nucleotides: 8. The CDR3 contains 14 residues. Per the germline V gene, CDR1 is MNHEY and CDR2 is SMNVEV (reference sequence). CDR3 loop: CATSPSGVYNEQFF. In DNA form, the CDR3 reads TGTGCCACATCACCTAGCGGGGTATACAATGAGCAGTTCTTC.

The chain recombines TRBV19 with TRBJ2-4; 7 bases are shared with TRBD2. The CDR3 is 13 amino acids. V shed 5 bases, J shed 3 bases, and the junction held 1 base outside the gene matches. Germline CDR1 LNHDA, CDR2 SQIVND (reference sequence). Here the CDR3 DNA reads TGTGCCAGTAGTGGGACTAACAAAAACATTCAGTACTTC. Amino acids: CASSGTNKNIQYF. Complete variable domain (other parts from reference TRBV19 and TRBJ2-4): DGGITQSPKYLFRKEGQNVTLSCEQNLNHDAMYWYRQDPGQGLRLIYYSQIVNDFQKGDIAEGYSVSREKKESFPLTVTSAQKNPTAFYLCASSGTNKNIQYFGAGTRLSVL.

V usage is TRBV6-5 and J usage is TRBJ1-5; 7 bases agree with TRBD1. V gave up 5 bases and J gave up 2 bases; unmatched junction bases: 6. Looked up from germline, CDR1 is MNHEY and CDR2 is SVGAGI. This CDR3 spans 15 amino acids. The CDR3 region is CASSPDRVGNQPQHF. In DNA form, the CDR3 reads TGTGCCAGCAGTCCTGACAGGGTCGGCAATCAGCCCCAGCATTTT.

The rearrangement uses TRBV29-1 and TRBJ2-3, with TRBD1 as a possible D gene (5 bases). CDR1 and CDR2 from the germline V gene are SQVTM and ANQGSEA. The CDR3 sequence is 14 residues long. Trimming pared 6 bases from V and 2 bases from J, leaving 15 bases between. The chain's CDR3 is CSVSDSAATDTQYF. CDR3 nucleotides: TGCAGCGTCTCAGACAGTGCCGCCACAGATACGCAGTATTTT.

This clone was detected only a few times. The chain employs TRBV4-3 and TRBJ2-3; D remains ambiguous. Trimming pared 1 base from V and 10 bases from J, leaving 12 bases between. The CDR3 consists of 13 residues. In germline, CDR1 is LGHNA, CDR2 YSLEER. In DNA, the CDR3 is TGCGCCAGCAGCCAAGTCCCAGACTCACCGCAGTATTTT. Its translation: CASSQVPDSPQYF.

This clone was counted between two and nine times. The J gene is TRBJ2-2, the V gene TRBV6-5; TRBD1 agrees at 9 bases. Germline assignment: CDR1 MNHEY and CDR2 SVGAGI. CDR3 length: 14 amino acids. The trim removed 5 bases at V and 7 bases at J, leaving 5 bases unmatched. The CDR3 sequence is CASSLGQGIGELFF. The DNA of the CDR3 is TGTGCCAGCAGTCTGGGACAGGGTATCGGGGAGCTGTTTTTT.

The J gene is TRBJ2-1, the V gene TRBV4-2; TRBD2 matches at 8 bases. CDR1 is LGHNA, CDR2 YNFKEQ, per germline. This CDR3 has 15 residues. J lost 8 bases, V lost 1 base, and 7 bases had no gene match. CDR3 DNA sequence: TGTGCCAGCAGCCAAGCGGGAGGGCCAGGGCATGAGCAGTTCTTC. Protein sequence: CASSQAGGPGHEQFF.

The chain combines TRBV27 with TRBJ2-7; D call uncertain. V lost 0 bases and J lost 4, with 7 bases in between. This CDR3 spans 13 amino acids. Per the germline V gene, CDR1 is MNHEY and CDR2 is SMNVEV (reference sequence). The CDR3 DNA follows: TGTGCCAGCAGTTTATCGTCCCTTTACGAGCAGTACTTC. Its protein product is CASSLSSLYEQYF.

This clone appeared once. This chain uses TRBV5-1 with TRBJ1-5, with a possible D match to TRBD1 (5 bases). Germline V gene data show CDR1 as SGHRS and CDR2 as YFSETQ. This CDR3 comprises 15 residues. V lost 5 bases and J lost 0, with 12 bases in between. This CDR3 is CASRRDGDSNQPQHF. CDR3 DNA sequence: TGCGCCAGCAGGCGGGACGGAGATAGCAATCAGCCCCAGCATTTT.

The chain carries TRBV18 and TRBJ2-7; perhaps TRBD1 as D (5 bases). V lost 1 base, J lost 6 bases, and 13 bases lay in between. The CDR3 is 14 amino acids. Germline lookup yields CDR1 KGHSH and CDR2 LQKENI. The CDR3 DNA follows: TGTGCCAGCTCACCACGGACATCCATGGGCGAGCAGTACTTC. Amino acids: CASSPRTSMGEQYF.